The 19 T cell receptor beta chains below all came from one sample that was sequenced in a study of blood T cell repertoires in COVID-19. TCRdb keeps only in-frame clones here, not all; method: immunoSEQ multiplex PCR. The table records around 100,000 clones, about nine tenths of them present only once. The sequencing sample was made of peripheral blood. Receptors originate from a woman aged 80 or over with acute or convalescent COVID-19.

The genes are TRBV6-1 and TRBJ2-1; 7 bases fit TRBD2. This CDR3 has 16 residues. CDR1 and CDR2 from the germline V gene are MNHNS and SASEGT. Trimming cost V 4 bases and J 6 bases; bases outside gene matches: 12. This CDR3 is CASSGLETGTTNEQFF. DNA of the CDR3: TGTGCCAGCAGTGGCTTAGAGACCGGGACTACCAATGAGCAGTTCTTC.

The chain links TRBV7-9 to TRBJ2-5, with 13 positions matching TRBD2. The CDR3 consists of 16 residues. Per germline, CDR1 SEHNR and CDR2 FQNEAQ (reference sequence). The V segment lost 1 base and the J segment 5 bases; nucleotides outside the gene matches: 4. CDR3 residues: CASSLGTSGGRETQYF. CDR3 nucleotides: TGTGCCAGCAGCTTAGGGACTAGCGGGGGACGTGAGACCCAGTACTTC.

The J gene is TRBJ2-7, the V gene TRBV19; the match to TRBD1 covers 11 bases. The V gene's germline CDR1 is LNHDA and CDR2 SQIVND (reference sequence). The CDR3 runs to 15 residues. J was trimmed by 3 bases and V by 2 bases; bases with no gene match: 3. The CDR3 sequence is CASSIRGQGDYEQYF. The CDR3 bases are TGTGCCAGTAGTATAAGGGGACAGGGGGACTACGAGCAGTACTTC.

The CDR3 spells CASSPTTKPGAFF. In nucleotides, the CDR3 is TGTGCCAGCAGCCCAACGACAAAGCCCGGAGCTTTCTTT. J is TRBJ1-1 and V is TRBV3-1 (or the pseudogene TRBV3-2); D call uncertain. The germline CDR1 and CDR2 sequences are LGHDT and YNNKEL (reference sequence). This CDR3 is 13 amino acids long. Trimming cost V 4 bases and J 10 bases, with 16 bases left between them.

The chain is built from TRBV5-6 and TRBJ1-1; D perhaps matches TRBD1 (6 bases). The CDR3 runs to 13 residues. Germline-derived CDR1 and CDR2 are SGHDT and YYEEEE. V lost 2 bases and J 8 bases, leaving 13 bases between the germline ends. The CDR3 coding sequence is TGTGCCAGCAGCTTAAGGGGGATAAGAGAAGCTTTCTTT. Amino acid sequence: CASSLRGIREAFF.

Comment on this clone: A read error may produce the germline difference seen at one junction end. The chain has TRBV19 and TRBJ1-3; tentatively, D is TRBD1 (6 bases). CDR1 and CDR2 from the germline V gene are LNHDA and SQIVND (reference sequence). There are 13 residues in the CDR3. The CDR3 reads CASSIVGDTSQDF. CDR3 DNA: TGTGCCAGTAGTATAGTAGGGGACACCTCGCAAGATTTT.

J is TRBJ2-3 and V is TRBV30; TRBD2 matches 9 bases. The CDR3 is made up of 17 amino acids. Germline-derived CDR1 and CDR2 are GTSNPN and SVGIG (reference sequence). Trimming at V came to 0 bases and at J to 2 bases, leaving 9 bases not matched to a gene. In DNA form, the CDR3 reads TGTGCCTGGAGTGTCTCCCGACTAGCGGTATCCACAGATACGCAGTATTTT. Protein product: CAWSVSRLAVSTDTQYF.

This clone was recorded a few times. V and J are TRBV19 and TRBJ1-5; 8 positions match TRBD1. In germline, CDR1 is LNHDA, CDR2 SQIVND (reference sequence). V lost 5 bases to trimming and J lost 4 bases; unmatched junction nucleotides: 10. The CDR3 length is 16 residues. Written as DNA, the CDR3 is TGTGCCAGTAGTGTTACTCAGGGGGCGCGAAATCAGCCCCAGCATTTT. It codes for CASSVTQGARNQPQHF.

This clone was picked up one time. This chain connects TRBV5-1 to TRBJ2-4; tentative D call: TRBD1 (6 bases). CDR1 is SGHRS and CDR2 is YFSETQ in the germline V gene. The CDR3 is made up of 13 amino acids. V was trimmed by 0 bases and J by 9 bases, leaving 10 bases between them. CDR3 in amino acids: CASSLGQEAIQYF. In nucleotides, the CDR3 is TGCGCCAGCAGCTTGGGACAGGAGGCCATTCAGTACTTC.

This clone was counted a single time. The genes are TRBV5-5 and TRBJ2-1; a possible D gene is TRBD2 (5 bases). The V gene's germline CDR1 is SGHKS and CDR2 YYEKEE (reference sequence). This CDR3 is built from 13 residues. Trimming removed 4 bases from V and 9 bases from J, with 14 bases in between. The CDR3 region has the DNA TGTGCCAGCAGCAACGGGGTCTGGGGTGAGCAGTTCTTC. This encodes CASSNGVWGEQFF.

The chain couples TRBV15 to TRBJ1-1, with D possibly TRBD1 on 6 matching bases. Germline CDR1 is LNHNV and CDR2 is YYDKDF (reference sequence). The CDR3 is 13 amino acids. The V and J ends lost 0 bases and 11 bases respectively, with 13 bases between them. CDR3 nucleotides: TGTGCCACCAGCAGAGAGACAGGCTCAGAGGCTTTCTTT. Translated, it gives CATSRETGSEAFF. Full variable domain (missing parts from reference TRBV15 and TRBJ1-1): DAMVIQNPRYQVTQFGKPVTLSCSQTLNHNVMYWYQQKSSQAPKLLFHYYDKDFNNEADTPDNFQSRRPNTSFCFLDIRSPGLGDTAMYLCATSRETGSEAFFGQGTRLTVV.

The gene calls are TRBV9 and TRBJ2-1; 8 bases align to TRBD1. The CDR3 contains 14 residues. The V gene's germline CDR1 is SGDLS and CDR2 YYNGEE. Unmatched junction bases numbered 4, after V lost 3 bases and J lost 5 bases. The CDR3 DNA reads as TGTGCCAGCAGCGAGGACAGGGCTAACAATGAGCAGTTCTTC. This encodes CASSEDRANNEQFF.

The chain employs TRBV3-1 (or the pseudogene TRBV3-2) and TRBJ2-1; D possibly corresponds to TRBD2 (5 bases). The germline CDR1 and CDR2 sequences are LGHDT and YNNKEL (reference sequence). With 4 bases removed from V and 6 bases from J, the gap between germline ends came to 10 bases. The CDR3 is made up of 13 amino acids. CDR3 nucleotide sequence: TGTGCCAGCAGCCCGGGATCCCCCAATGAGCAGTTCTTC. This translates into CASSPGSPNEQFF.

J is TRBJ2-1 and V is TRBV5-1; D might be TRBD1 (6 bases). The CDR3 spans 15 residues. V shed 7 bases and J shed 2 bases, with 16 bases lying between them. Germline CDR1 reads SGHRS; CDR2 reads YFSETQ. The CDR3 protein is CASAVGAGTYNEQFF. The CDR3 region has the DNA TGCGCCAGCGCTGTGGGGGCTGGCACCTACAATGAGCAGTTCTTC.

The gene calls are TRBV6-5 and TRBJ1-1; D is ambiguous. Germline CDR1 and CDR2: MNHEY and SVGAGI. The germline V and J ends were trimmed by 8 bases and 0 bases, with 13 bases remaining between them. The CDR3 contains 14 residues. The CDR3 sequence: CASGQRVLNTEAFF. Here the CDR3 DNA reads TGTGCCAGCGGCCAGCGCGTCCTGAACACTGAAGCTTTCTTT.

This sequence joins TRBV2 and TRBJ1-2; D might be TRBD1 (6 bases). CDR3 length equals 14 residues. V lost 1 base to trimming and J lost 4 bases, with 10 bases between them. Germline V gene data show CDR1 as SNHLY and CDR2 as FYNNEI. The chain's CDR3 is CASSEGGRGYGYTF. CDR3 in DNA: TGTGCCAGCAGTGAAGGGGGCAGGGGCTATGGCTACACCTTC.

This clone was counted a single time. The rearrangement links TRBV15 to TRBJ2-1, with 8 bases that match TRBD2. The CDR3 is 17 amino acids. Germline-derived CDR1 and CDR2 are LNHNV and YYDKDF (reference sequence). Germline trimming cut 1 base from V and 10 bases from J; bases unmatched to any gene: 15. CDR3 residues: CATSRAPVGLALGEQFF. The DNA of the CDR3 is TGTGCCACCAGCAGAGCCCCGGTCGGACTAGCACTTGGCGAGCAGTTCTTC.

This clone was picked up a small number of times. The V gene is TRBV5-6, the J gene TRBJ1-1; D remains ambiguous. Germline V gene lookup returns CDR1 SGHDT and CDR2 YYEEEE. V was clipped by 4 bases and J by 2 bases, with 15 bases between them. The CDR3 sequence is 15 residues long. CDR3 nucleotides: TGTGCCAGCAGCCAATTGGGAGGGCTTAACACTGAAGCTTTCTTT. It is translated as CASSQLGGLNTEAFF.

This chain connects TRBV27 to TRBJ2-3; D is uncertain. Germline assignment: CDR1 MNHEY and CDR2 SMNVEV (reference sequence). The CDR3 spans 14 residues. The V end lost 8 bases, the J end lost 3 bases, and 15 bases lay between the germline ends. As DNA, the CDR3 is TGTGCCAGCGCCGTAGCTAGGCCTACAGATACGCAGTATTTT. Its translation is CASAVARPTDTQYF.